The present entry profiles one TCR beta chain with its context. This specimen comes from a study of shared clonotypes between healthy human individuals. For the study at large: Each donor's CD4 naive and CD4 memory cells filled three plates apiece, CD8 naive two, and CD8 memory one.

Sequencing used immunoSEQ multiplex PCR; TCRdb keeps in-frame clones, though not all of them. Seen here are over 2,000,000 clones, about 94% observed once, and the top ten hold under 2%. Naive CD8 cells lacked CD45RO, underwent positive selection for CCR7 and left out terminally differentiated effector memory CD45RA+ cells. The sample taken for sequencing was naive CD8+ T cells from PBMCs. This clonotype was sampled from a man aged 18 to 29 in good health. Some clones in this sample may be carry-over from other donors' samples.

CDR3 loop: CASSPKIAGYYGYTF. CDR3 in DNA: TGTGCCAGCAGCCCGAAAATCGCAGGATACTATGGCTACACCTTC. The V gene is TRBV7-8, the J gene TRBJ1-2; D call uncertain. V gave up 5 bases and J gave up 3 bases, with 16 bases separating them. This CDR3 has 15 residues. The germline V gene encodes CDR1 SGHVS and CDR2 FQNEAQ.